Listed below are T cell receptor beta chains from one sample, sequenced in a study of CD8+CD57+ T cells in acquired aplastic anemia. TCRdb used MiXCR to reprocess the reads, holding one entry per CDR3 protein. The sample has around 79,000 distinct CDR3 sequences; about three quarters are singletons. The sample consisted of sorted CD4+, CD8+, or CD8+CD57+ T cells (not recorded which) from PBMCs. The receptors here all came from a human donor with aplastic anemia. The CDR3 runs from the conserved cysteine through the conserved F or W. The D gene is left open where the match is weak. Expanded clones are given a class, and other clones once, few, many or no size at all.

>few|TRBJ2-2|-|TRBV7-3
TGTGCCAGCAGCTTAGGGCGCGATGACACCGGGGAGCTGTTTTTT
CASSLGRDDTGELFF
>-|TRBJ1-2|-|TRBV2
TGTGCCAGCAGTAGCGGCCCCATGCGCTTC
CASSSGPMRF
>-|TRBJ2-7|-|TRBV20-1
TGCAGTGCTAGATCAGGGGCCTACGAGCAGTACTTC
CSARSGAYEQYF
>-|TRBJ2-7|TRBD1|TRBV2
TGTGCCAGCAGCACCCAGGACAGGGGCCCCCTCGAGCAGTACTTC
CASSTQDRGPLEQYF
>-|TRBJ2-3|-|TRBV27
TGTGCCAGCAGTTCCCACTTAGGAAGCACAGATACGCAGTATTTT
CASSSHLGSTDTQYF
>-|TRBJ2-3|-|TRBV5-1
TGCGCCAGCCTAGGACACCGAGAAGATACGCAGTATTTT
CASLGHREDTQYF
>few|TRBJ1-1|-|TRBV11-3
TGTGCCAGCGGGCCGGGACCTCTTTACACTGAAGCTTTCTTT
CASGPGPLYTEAFF
>few|TRBJ2-1|TRBD2|TRBV5-4
TGTGCCAGCAGTCATCTCGGGTCCGTGTCGCGGGGGGAGCAGTTCTTC
CASSHLGSVSRGEQFF
>-|TRBJ1-2|-|TRBV5-4
TGTGCCAGCAGCCAAGACATCTCCTCAAACTATGGCTACACCTTC
CASSQDISSNYGYTF
>-|TRBJ2-7|-|TRBV19
TGTGCCATCAGTGAGTCGACTGCGGGGGCTATCTACGAGCAGTACTTC
CAISESTAGAIYEQYF
>few|TRBJ2-7|TRBD2|TRBV20-1
TGCAGTGCTCGACTAGCGGGGGGGTTTTACGAGCAGTACTTC
CSARLAGGFYEQYF
>many|TRBJ2-5|TRBD1|TRBV7-9
TGTGCCAGCAGCGGACAGGGGGGGAAAGAGACCCAGTACTTC
CASSGQGGKETQYF
>-|TRBJ1-1|-|TRBV2
TGTGCCAGCAGTGTTCAGGGGATGAACACTGAAGCTTTCTTT
CASSVQGMNTEAFF
>once|TRBJ2-1|-|TRBV5-4
TGTGCCAGCAGCTTGAACTCCAATGAGCAGTTCTTC
CASSLNSNEQFF